This entry lists 4 T cell receptor beta chains sequenced from one sample in a study of vaccination effects on CD4 cells after COVID-19. Assay used: immunoSEQ multiplex PCR; TCRdb lists only in-frame clones, some missing. The repertoire holds about 27,000 clones, 72% seen once, with over 9.5% in the top ten. ViraFEST used viral peptide pools to expand antigen-specific CD4+ T cells before sequencing. Following a 10-day culture, CD4+ T cells were purified. According to the study, vaccine recipients showed no prior SARS-CoV-2 infection and negative nucleocapsid antibodies. These receptors lack a known antigen. The sequences come from CD4+ T cells from PBMCs cultured with SARS-CoV-2 spike peptides, collected before COVID-19 vaccination. Receptors originate from a human donor who received a COVID-19 vaccine.

The chain links TRBV7-9 to TRBJ2-1; 7 nucleotides line up with TRBD1. With V trimmed by 5 bases and J by 3 bases, 13 bases remained unmatched. CDR1 is SEHNR, CDR2 FQNEAQ, per germline (reference sequence). The length of the CDR3 is 17 residues. CDR3 sequence: CASSASRQGLYYNEQFF. CDR3 sequence (DNA): TGTGCCAGCAGCGCCAGCCGACAGGGCCTATACTACAATGAGCAGTTCTTC.

This sequence joins TRBV5-1 and TRBJ2-2; 11 nucleotides match TRBD2. This CDR3 spans 16 amino acids. V gave up 3 bases and J gave up 7 bases; unmatched junction bases: 8. The germline V gene has CDR1 SGHRS and CDR2 YFSETQ. Here the CDR3 reads CASSSLLAGVGGELFF. The CDR3 region has the DNA TGCGCCAGCAGCTCCTTACTAGCGGGAGTGGGCGGGGAGCTGTTTTTT.

The chain links TRBV9 to TRBJ2-1; 7 positions match TRBD2. The germline V gene encodes CDR1 SGDLS and CDR2 YYNGEE. V was pared by 0 bases and J by 6 bases, with 6 bases of the junction left unmatched. The CDR3 runs to 15 residues. The CDR3 loop reads CASSVGGREANEQFF. CDR3 bases: TGTGCCAGCAGCGTAGGGGGGAGGGAGGCCAATGAGCAGTTCTTC.

This chain connects TRBV2 to TRBJ2-7; D is tentatively TRBD1 or TRBD2 (5 bases each). The V and J ends lost 8 bases and 3 bases respectively, with 20 bases between them. The V gene's germline CDR1 is SNHLY and CDR2 FYNNEI. The CDR3 runs to 15 residues. CDR3 DNA sequence: TGTGCCAGCCGAACCGGGACCCAGATCAACTACGAGCAGTACTTC. Its translation is CASRTGTQINYEQYF.